The 10 T cell receptor beta chains below come from one sample, sequenced in a study of OX40 agonist ivuxolimab in advanced cancers. Sequenced by immunoSEQ multiplex PCR; TCRdb stores in-frame clones only, minus some. This table holds approximately 94,000 clones, roughly 90% found once. The sequenced sample was CD4+ or CD8+ T cells sorted from blood, obtained in a trial of the OX40 agonist ivuxolimab. These receptors were obtained from an adult with an advanced solid tumor such as melanoma, head and neck, liver or kidney cancer.

In this sample, this clone turned up once. The V gene is TRBV6-1, the J gene TRBJ1-1; D unclear. Trimming took 0 bases from V and 3 from J, leaving 5 bases between them. There are 13 residues in the CDR3. Germline V gene data show CDR1 as MNHNS and CDR2 as SASEGT. As DNA, the CDR3 is TGTGCCAGCAGTGAAGCAGGGTACACTGAAGCTTTCTTT. It specifies CASSEAGYTEAFF.

V usage is TRBV2 and J usage is TRBJ1-1, with 7 bases aligning to TRBD1. Germline V lookup: CDR1 SNHLY, CDR2 FYNNEI. CDR3 size: 17 residues. V dropped 3 bases and J dropped 0; count of bases not matched to a gene: 10. CDR3 coding DNA: TGTGCCAGCAGTGAGGGGACAGTGACTAACTTGAACACTGAAGCTTTCTTT. Its protein is CASSEGTVTNLNTEAFF.

The genes are TRBV5-5 and TRBJ1-2; no firm D call. Germline V gene sequence: CDR1 SGHKS, CDR2 YYEKEE (reference sequence). V was pared by 2 bases and J by 1 base, with 12 bases between. CDR3 size: 15 residues. In DNA, the CDR3 is TGTGCCAGCAGCTTCCGGGCAGGAGGTAACTATGGCTACACCTTC. Its translation is CASSFRAGGNYGYTF.

The chain has TRBV18 and TRBJ2-1; either TRBD1 or TRBD2 may fit D (6 bases each). From germline, CDR1 is KGHSH and CDR2 LQKENI. This CDR3 is built from 15 residues. The V end lost 0 bases, the J end lost 2 bases, and 8 bases lay between the germline ends. The CDR3 DNA sequence: TGTGCCAGCTCACCACCGGGGGGCGCCTACAATGAGCAGTTCTTC. Its translation: CASSPPGGAYNEQFF.

The chain links TRBV7-9 to TRBJ2-7, with 10 bases that match TRBD1. The germline V gene has CDR1 SEHNR and CDR2 FQNEAQ (reference sequence). V lost 5 bases to trimming and J lost 5 bases; unmatched junction nucleotides: 9. The length of the CDR3 is 15 residues. The CDR3 protein is CASSPPGTGADEQYF. In nucleotides, the CDR3 is TGTGCCAGCAGCCCCCCGGGGACAGGGGCAGACGAGCAGTACTTC.

The J gene is TRBJ2-7, the V gene TRBV7-9; 8 positions match TRBD2. The CDR3 extends over 15 amino acids. V shed 4 bases, J shed 0 bases, and the junction held 5 bases outside the gene matches. CDR1 is SEHNR and CDR2 is FQNEAQ in the germline V gene (reference sequence). The CDR3 spells CASSSPTSVSYEQYF. The DNA for the CDR3 is TGTGCCAGCAGCTCGCCGACTAGCGTCTCCTACGAGCAGTACTTC.

The sample holds one count of this clone. The gene calls are TRBV6-5 and TRBJ1-1, with unresolved D. With 4 bases removed from V and 7 bases from J, the gap between germline ends came to 7 bases. The CDR3 has 11 amino acids. CDR1 and CDR2 from the germline V gene are MNHEY and SVGAGI. The CDR3 region is CASSFHGEAFF. DNA for the CDR3: TGTGCCAGCAGTTTCCACGGTGAAGCTTTCTTT.

CDR3 DNA sequence: TGTGCCAGCCACCGGGACAGGGGGAACACTGAAGCTTTCTTT. Its translation is CASHRDRGNTEAFF. The chain couples TRBV27 to TRBJ1-1, with 10 bases aligning to TRBD1. Germline V gives CDR1 MNHEY, CDR2 SMNVEV (reference sequence). V dropped 8 bases and J dropped 1; count of bases not matched to a gene: 4. The CDR3 loop spans 14 amino acids.

The chain recombines TRBV12-5 with TRBJ1-2; no clear D gene. The CDR3 length is 14 residues. Trimming cost V 5 bases and J 3 bases, with 13 bases left between them. Germline values: CDR1 LGHNT, CDR2 FRNRAP. The CDR3 spells CASGPPGTDYGYTF. In DNA form, the CDR3 reads TGTGCTAGTGGTCCTCCGGGCACAGACTATGGCTACACCTTC.

The rearrangement uses TRBV19 and TRBJ1-1, with unresolved D. Germline V gives CDR1 LNHDA, CDR2 SQIVND (reference sequence). The CDR3 length is 14 residues. V lost 1 base to trimming and J lost 6 bases, with 12 bases between them. The CDR3 spells CASSIGSPFAEAFF. The CDR3 DNA sequence: TGTGCCAGTAGTATAGGGTCCCCCTTCGCTGAAGCTTTCTTT.